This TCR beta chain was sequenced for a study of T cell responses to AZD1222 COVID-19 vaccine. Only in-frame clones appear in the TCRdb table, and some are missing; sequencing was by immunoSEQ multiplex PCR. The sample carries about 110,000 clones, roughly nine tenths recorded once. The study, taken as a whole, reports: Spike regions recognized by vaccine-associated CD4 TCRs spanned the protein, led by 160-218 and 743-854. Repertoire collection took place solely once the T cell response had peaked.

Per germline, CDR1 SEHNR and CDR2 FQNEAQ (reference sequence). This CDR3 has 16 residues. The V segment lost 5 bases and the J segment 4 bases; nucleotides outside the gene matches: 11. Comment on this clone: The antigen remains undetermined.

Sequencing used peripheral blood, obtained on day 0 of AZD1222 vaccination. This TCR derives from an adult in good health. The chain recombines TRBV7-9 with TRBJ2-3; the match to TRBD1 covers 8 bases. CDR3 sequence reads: CASSTRTGSVADTQYF. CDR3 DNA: TGTGCCAGCAGCACACGGACAGGGTCGGTCGCAGATACGCAGTATTTT.